Shown below are 32 T cell receptor beta chains from a single sample sequenced in a study of shared clonotypes between healthy human individuals. Method: immunoSEQ multiplex PCR; TCRdb's copy keeps in-frame clones and lacks some. The sample lists about 1 million clones, approximately 76% seen once, with 1.4% in the top ten. Sequenced sample: memory CD4+ T cells sorted from blood. The subset denotes: CD45RA-negative fraction. The receptors originated from a young man in good health.

V is TRBV18 and J is TRBJ2-3, with D tentatively TRBD1 or TRBD2 (5 bases each). The V gene's germline CDR1 is KGHSH and CDR2 LQKENI. Trimming stripped 6 bases from V and 2 bases from J, with 12 bases between. This CDR3 is 14 amino acids long. The CDR3 loop reads CASSRDGFTDTQYF. CDR3 bases: TGTGCCAGCTCCAGGGACGGATTCACAGATACGCAGTATTTT. Complete variable domain (other parts from reference TRBV18 and TRBJ2-3): NAGVMQNPRHLVRRRGQEARLRCSPMKGHSHVYWYRQLPEEGLKFMVYLQKENIIDESGMPKERFSAEFPKEGPSILRIQQVVRGDSAAYFCASSRDGFTDTQYFGPGTRLTVL.

This rearrangement joins TRBV28 to TRBJ2-3; 7 bases are shared with TRBD2. CDR1 MDHEN and CDR2 SYDVKM come from the germline V gene. This CDR3 spans 17 amino acids. Losses at the gene ends were 4 bases for V and 2 bases for J; bases not matched to a gene: 12. CDR3 loop: CASSSFETAGFTDTQYF. In DNA, the CDR3 is TGTGCCAGCAGTTCGTTCGAGACAGCGGGGTTCACAGATACGCAGTATTTT.

The CDR3 protein is CASSRFRGHYGYTF. The DNA for the CDR3 is TGTGCCAGCAGCCGTTTCAGAGGGCACTATGGCTACACCTTC. This chain links TRBV6-5 with TRBJ1-2; D gene uncertain. From germline, CDR1 is MNHEY and CDR2 SVGAGI. This CDR3 has 14 amino acids. V was cut by 6 bases and J by 3 bases, with 14 bases left in between.

V gene TRBV2 combines with J gene TRBJ2-5; a possible D gene is TRBD2 (6 bases). Trimming removed 7 bases from V and 5 bases from J, with 20 bases in between. Germline CDR1 SNHLY, CDR2 FYNNEI. This CDR3 has 15 amino acids. In DNA, the CDR3 is TGTGCCAGCAATGGGGCGGGAACATATATGGAGACCCAGTACTTC. Protein sequence: CASNGAGTYMETQYF.

J is TRBJ2-7 and V is TRBV15; 7 nucleotides agree with TRBD1. The CDR3 runs to 14 residues. Germline CDR1 is LNHNV and CDR2 is YYDKDF (reference sequence). V lost 3 bases, J lost 3 bases, and 5 bases stayed unmatched. The CDR3 loop is CATSSGDRGYEQYF. The CDR3 nucleotides read TGTGCCACCAGCAGCGGGGACAGAGGCTACGAGCAGTACTTC.

V gene TRBV4-3 combines with J gene TRBJ1-2; no clear D gene. V was shortened by 1 base and J by 8 bases, with 20 bases between the two germline ends. Germline loops: CDR1 LGHNA, CDR2 YSLEER. CDR3 length: 16 amino acids. The CDR3 protein is CASSQGLSGKHDGYTF. The CDR3 DNA follows: TGCGCCAGCAGCCAAGGGCTGTCAGGCAAGCACGACGGCTACACCTTC.

The rearrangement links TRBV18 to TRBJ1-6, with D unclear. The CDR3 runs to 12 residues. Germline V CDR1 and CDR2: KGHSH, LQKENI. The V end was cut by 5 bases, the J end by 8 bases, with 7 bases between. CDR3 residues: CASSAGDSPLHF. CDR3 sequence (DNA): TGTGCCAGCTCAGCCGGGGATTCACCCCTCCACTTT.

As for this clone: Distinct nucleotide sequences in the sample also encode this CDR3. The rearrangement joins TRBV18 to TRBJ2-5; TRBD2 is a possible D gene (6 bases). Germline CDR1 and CDR2: KGHSH and LQKENI. This CDR3 has 13 residues. V dropped 3 bases and J dropped 1 base, with 6 bases sitting between them. CDR3 in amino acids: CASSPGGQETQYF. For the CDR3, the DNA is TGTGCCAGCTCACCCGGGGGCCAAGAGACCCAGTACTTC.

This sequence joins TRBV5-1 and TRBJ2-3; 7 bases line up with TRBD1. The trim removed 4 bases at V and 0 bases at J, leaving 11 bases unmatched. This CDR3 region has 17 residues. CDR1 is SGHRS, CDR2 YFSETQ, per germline. The CDR3 protein is CASSPGDRPASTDTQYF. CDR3 sequence (DNA): TGCGCCAGCAGCCCCGGGGACAGACCAGCTAGCACAGATACGCAGTATTTT.

This chain links TRBV7-3 with TRBJ2-2, with 12 nucleotides matching TRBD2. There are 17 residues in the CDR3. V was clipped by 5 bases and J by 4 bases; unmatched bases: 8. Germline V CDR1 and CDR2: SGHTA, FQGTGA. CDR3 in DNA: TGTGCCAGCAGCCCCCTAGCGGGGGGGCCGCGCACCGGGGAGCTGTTTTTT. It encodes CASSPLAGGPRTGELFF. Looking up the rest from reference TRBV7-3 and TRBJ2-2 gives the full variable domain: GAGVSQTPSNKVTEKGKYVELRCDPISGHTALYWYRQSLGQGPEFLIYFQGTGAADDSGLPNDRFFAVRPEGSVSTLKIQRTERGDSAVYLCASSPLAGGPRTGELFFGEGSRLTVL.

The chain has TRBV27 and TRBJ1-4; no clear D. CDR1 and CDR2 from the germline V gene are MNHEY and SMNVEV (reference sequence). This CDR3 is built from 14 residues. Trimming pared 6 bases from V and 0 bases from J, leaving 8 bases between. The CDR3 nucleotides are TGTGCCAGCAGCAAAGTTGCAACTAATGAAAAACTGTTTTTT. This encodes CASSKVATNEKLFF.

The rearrangement uses TRBV19 and TRBJ2-2; a weak D match, TRBD1 (6 bases). CDR3 length: 15 amino acids. The germline gives CDR1 LNHDA, CDR2 SQIVND (reference sequence). Trimming pared 5 bases from V and 5 bases from J, leaving 15 bases between. CDR3 region: CASSSGAGVTGELFF. CDR3 sequence (DNA): TGTGCCAGTAGTTCTGGGGCAGGGGTTACCGGGGAGCTGTTTTTT.

The chain carries TRBV2 and TRBJ1-1; D unclear. The CDR3 totals 13 residues. Per the germline V gene, CDR1 is SNHLY and CDR2 is FYNNEI. Trimming removed 1 base from V and 2 bases from J, with 5 bases in between. CDR3 DNA: TGTGCCAGCAGTGAAGTTTTCAACACTGAAGCTTTCTTT. This sequence encodes CASSEVFNTEAFF.

As regards this clone: A much more abundant neighbour one base away suggests this may be a read error. The chain links TRBV7-2 to TRBJ1-3, with D tentatively TRBD1 (6 bases). This CDR3 contains 14 residues. CDR1 and CDR2 from the germline V gene are SGHTA and FQGNSA. Trimming pared 2 bases from V and 4 bases from J, leaving 9 bases between. This chain's CDR3 is CASSLKGGGNTIYF. The CDR3 nucleotides are TGTGCCAGCAGCTTAAAAGGGGGAGGAAACACCATATATTTT.

The rearrangement joins TRBV28 to TRBJ2-1; 7 bases are shared with TRBD1. V shed 2 bases and J 2 bases; nucleotides not matched to a gene: 6. Germline CDR1 MDHEN, CDR2 SYDVKM. There are 16 residues in the CDR3. The CDR3 DNA reads TGTGCCAGCAGTTTAATGGGTGGGACAGCCTACAATGAGCAGTTCTTC. This translates into CASSLMGGTAYNEQFF.

The chain carries TRBV5-6 and TRBJ1-2; D may be TRBD1 (6 bases). V shed 4 bases and J shed 3 bases, with 10 bases lying between them. CDR1 and CDR2 from the germline V gene are SGHDT and YYEEEE. CDR3 size: 13 residues. CDR3 coding DNA: TGTGCCAGCAGCGGGACACATCACTATGGCTACACCTTC. It specifies CASSGTHHYGYTF.

This clone was recorded only once. The V gene is TRBV5-1, the J gene TRBJ1-2, with 9 bases that match TRBD1. V dropped 4 bases and J dropped 7; count of bases not matched to a gene: 5. Germline CDR1 is SGHRS and CDR2 is YFSETQ. This CDR3 comprises 13 residues. The CDR3 is CASSPGTGFGYTF. The CDR3 nucleotides are TGCGCCAGCAGCCCCGGGACAGGGTTTGGCTACACCTTC.

The chain employs TRBV4-1 and TRBJ2-7; TRBD1 matches at 11 bases. J gave up 6 bases and V 3 bases, and 4 bases lay outside the gene matches. The germline CDR1 and CDR2 sequences are MGHRA and YSYEKL. The CDR3 covers 14 residues. The CDR3 protein is CASSQAGTGGEQYF. The DNA of the CDR3 is TGCGCCAGCAGCCAGGCCGGGACAGGGGGCGAGCAGTACTTC.

This clone showed up just once. This rearrangement joins TRBV30 to TRBJ2-3, with D maybe TRBD2 (6 bases). The germline CDR1 and CDR2 sequences are GTSNPN and SVGIG (reference sequence). The V gene lost 8 bases and the J gene lost 3 bases, with 18 bases spanning the gap. This CDR3 region has 14 residues. CDR3 nucleotides: TGTGCCGCTGGGGGACTTCTGAGGACAGATACGCAGTATTTT. Residues: CAAGGLLRTDTQYF. Filled out from reference TRBV30 and TRBJ2-3, the complete variable domain reads SQTIHQWPATLVQPVGSPLSLECTVEGTSNPNLYWYRQAAGRGLQLLFYSVGIGQISSEVPQNLSASRPQDRQFILSSKKLLLSDSGFYLCAAGGLLRTDTQYFGPGTRLTVL.

The rearrangement joins TRBV11-2 to TRBJ2-5, with a possible D match to TRBD1 (5 bases). Germline lookup yields CDR1 SGHAT and CDR2 FQNNGV. This CDR3 comprises 16 residues. Trimming took 1 base from V and 4 from J, leaving 16 bases between them. The CDR3 bases are TGTGCCAGCAGCTTAGGTACAGGCTCGACCCTAGAGACCCAGTACTTC. The encoded protein is CASSLGTGSTLETQYF.

This clone has a handful of counts. CDR3 sequence reads: CAWSHSNGELFF. The DNA of the CDR3 is TGTGCCTGGAGTCATAGTAACGGGGAGCTGTTTTTT. The rearrangement uses TRBV30 and TRBJ2-2, with D hard to call. CDR1 and CDR2 from the germline V gene are GTSNPN and SVGIG (reference sequence). The CDR3 spans 12 residues. The ends were cut back, 2 bases at V and 7 bases at J, with 8 bases in the middle. The variable domain in full, completed from reference TRBV30 and TRBJ2-2, reads SQTIHQWPATLVQPVGSPLSLECTVEGTSNPNLYWYRQAAGRGLQLLFYSVGIGQISSEVPQNLSASRPQDRQFILSSKKLLLSDSGFYLCAWSHSNGELFFGEGSRLTVL.

The chain carries TRBV6-6 and TRBJ1-1; D not resolved. Germline V CDR1 and CDR2: MNHNY, SVGAGI (reference sequence). CDR3 size: 12 residues. Trimming took 4 bases from V and 1 from J, leaving 4 bases between them. In nucleotides, the CDR3 is TGTGCCAGCAGTTTTAGGAACACTGAAGCTTTCTTT. The encoded protein is CASSFRNTEAFF.

Details on this clone: Distinct nucleotide sequences in the sample also encode this CDR3. CDR3 in DNA: TGTGCCAGCAGCGTAACTGGGGCCAACGTCCTGACTTTC. It codes for CASSVTGANVLTF. J is TRBJ2-6 and V is TRBV9; D is unclear. The CDR3 runs to 13 residues. Germline V CDR1 and CDR2: SGDLS, YYNGEE. V was shortened by 1 base and J by 2 bases, with 1 base between the two germline ends.

This rearrangement joins TRBV7-2 to TRBJ2-7; unclear D gene. V shed 2 bases and J shed 0 bases, with 8 bases lying between them. Germline V gives CDR1 SGHTA, CDR2 FQGNSA. The CDR3 totals 14 residues. The DNA for the CDR3 is TGTGCCAGCAGCTTAAGGGAATTCTCCTACGAGCAGTACTTC. Its translation: CASSLREFSYEQYF.

This rearrangement joins TRBV7-9 to TRBJ2-3; D possibly uses TRBD1 or TRBD2 (6 bases each). The CDR3 is made up of 16 amino acids. Germline V lookup: CDR1 SEHNR, CDR2 FQNEAQ (reference sequence). V lost 4 bases to trimming and J lost 0 bases, with 14 bases between them. The CDR3 DNA follows: TGTGCCAGCAGCTCTCTAGGGGGGCCTAGCACAGATACGCAGTATTTT. Translated, it gives CASSSLGGPSTDTQYF.

The J gene is TRBJ1-2, the V gene TRBV6-1, with TRBD1 identical over 9 bases. CDR1 is MNHNS and CDR2 is SASEGT in the germline V gene. This CDR3 comprises 12 residues. V trimming: 10 bases; J trimming: 4 bases; junction bases outside the gene matches: 4. The CDR3 DNA reads as TGTGCCACGACAGGGGGGGCCTATGGCTACACCTTC. It codes for CATTGGAYGYTF.

Concerning this clone: In the same sample, other DNA sequences code for this CDR3. This chain joins TRBV5-1 and TRBJ2-5; tentatively, D is TRBD2 (5 bases). The CDR3 has 13 residues. Trimming shortened V by 2 bases and J by 2 bases, and 7 bases separated the two germline ends. Germline V gives CDR1 SGHRS, CDR2 YFSETQ. The CDR3 bases are TGCGCCAGCAGCTTCACTAGTCAAGAGACCCAGTACTTC. As protein: CASSFTSQETQYF. Full variable domain (remainder filled in from reference TRBV5-1 and TRBJ2-5): KAGVTQTPRYLIKTRGQQVTLSCSPISGHRSVSWYQQTPGQGLQFLFEYFSETQRNKGNFPGRFSGRQFSNSRSEMNVSTLELGDSALYLCASSFTSQETQYFGPGTRLLVL.

This chain joins TRBV18 and TRBJ2-3; TRBD1 matches at 7 bases. The CDR3 loop spans 15 amino acids. Trimming at V came to 0 bases and at J to 6 bases, leaving 6 bases not matched to a gene. Germline loops: CDR1 KGHSH, CDR2 LQKENI. The CDR3: CASSPPAGGQDTQYF. The CDR3, as DNA: TGTGCCAGCTCACCACCGGCAGGGGGACAGGATACGCAGTATTTT.

The sample holds a few counts of this clone. The chain carries TRBV7-8 and TRBJ2-4; D call uncertain. The CDR3 loop spans 16 amino acids. CDR1 and CDR2 (germline): SGHVS, FQNEAQ. The V end was cut by 5 bases, the J end by 3 bases, with 17 bases between. CDR3 sequence reads: CASSNKNDILKNIQYF. The CDR3 DNA follows: TGTGCCAGCAGCAATAAGAACGATATTCTCAAAAACATTCAGTACTTC.

V and J are TRBV28 and TRBJ2-2; 8 nucleotides align to TRBD2. This CDR3 has 18 amino acids. Per the germline V gene, CDR1 is MDHEN and CDR2 is SYDVKM. V was pared by 7 bases and J by 2 bases, with 15 bases of the junction left unmatched. The chain's CDR3 is CASKLSGVAGSNTGELFF. The CDR3 DNA reads as TGTGCCAGCAAACTGTCCGGTGTAGCGGGATCCAACACCGGGGAGCTGTTTTTT.

This clone has a handful of counts. The chain couples TRBV2 to TRBJ1-2; possibly TRBD1 for D (6 bases). With 6 bases removed from V and 6 bases from J, the gap between germline ends came to 20 bases. CDR1 is SNHLY, CDR2 FYNNEI, per germline. The CDR3 spans 15 residues. CDR3 amino acids: CASSNEQGGYNGYTF. The CDR3 nucleotides read TGTGCCAGCAGCAACGAACAGGGAGGGTATAATGGCTACACCTTC. The full variable domain, its missing parts supplied by reference TRBV2 and TRBJ1-2, is EPEVTQTPSHQVTQMGQEVILRCVPISNHLYFYWYRQILGQKVEFLVSFYNNEISEKSEIFDDQFSVERPDGSNFTLKIRSTKLEDSAMYFCASSNEQGGYNGYTFGSGTRLTVV.

This clone was seen just once. The chain carries TRBV4-2 and TRBJ2-7, with D maybe TRBD2 (5 bases). V lost 2 bases to trimming and J lost 1 base, with 15 bases between them. From germline, CDR1 is LGHNA and CDR2 YNFKEQ. The CDR3 consists of 16 residues. CDR3 nucleotides: TGTGCCAGCAGCCAATTGGGCGGGCTACAATCCTACGAGCAGTACTTC. This encodes CASSQLGGLQSYEQYF.